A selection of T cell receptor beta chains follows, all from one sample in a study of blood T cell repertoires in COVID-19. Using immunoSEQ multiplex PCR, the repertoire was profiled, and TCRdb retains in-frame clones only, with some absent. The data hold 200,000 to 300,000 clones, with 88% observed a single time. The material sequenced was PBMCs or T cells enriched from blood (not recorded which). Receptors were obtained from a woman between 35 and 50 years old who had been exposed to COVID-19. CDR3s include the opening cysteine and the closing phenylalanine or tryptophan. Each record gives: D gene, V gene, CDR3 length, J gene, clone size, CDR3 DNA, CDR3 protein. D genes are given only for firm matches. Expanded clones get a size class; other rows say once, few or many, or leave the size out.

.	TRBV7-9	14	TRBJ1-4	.	TGTGCCAGCAGCCTGGAGGGGTGGGGAGAAAAACTGTTTTTT	CASSLEGWGEKLFF
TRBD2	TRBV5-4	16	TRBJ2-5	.	TGTGCCAGCAGCTTGCCAGGACTAGCGGAACAAGAGACCCAGTACTTC	CASSLPGLAEQETQYF
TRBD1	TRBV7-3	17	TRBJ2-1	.	TGTGCCAGCAGCCCCTCCCCCCCCGGGACAGACCGGGATGAGCAGTTCTTC	CASSPSPPGTDRDEQFF
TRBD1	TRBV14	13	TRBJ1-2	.	TGTGCCAGCAGCCAAGGACAGGGGTATGGCTACACCTTC	CASSQGQGYGYTF
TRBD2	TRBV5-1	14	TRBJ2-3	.	TGCGCCAGCAGCCGGGGGGGACCTTCAGATACGCAGTATTTT	CASSRGGPSDTQYF
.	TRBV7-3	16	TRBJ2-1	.	TGTGCCAGCAGCCCCACAGACACGTTCTCATACAATGAGCAGTTCTTC	CASSPTDTFSYNEQFF
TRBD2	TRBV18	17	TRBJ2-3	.	TGTGCCAGCTCACCACGAGGACTAGCGGGCAACACAGATACGCAGTATTTT	CASSPRGLAGNTDTQYF
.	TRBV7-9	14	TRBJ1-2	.	TGTGCCAGCAGACTCGGTGAGACACACTATGGCTACACCTTC	CASRLGETHYGYTF
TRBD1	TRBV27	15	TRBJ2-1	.	TGTGCCAGCAGTGTCGGGACAGTCACATACAATGAGCAGTTCTTC	CASSVGTVTYNEQFF
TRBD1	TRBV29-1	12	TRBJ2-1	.	TGCAGCGTTAGACAGGGCTACAATGAGCAGTTCTTC	CSVRQGYNEQFF
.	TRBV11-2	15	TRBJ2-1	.	TGTGCCAGCAGCTTAGGTGTAGCGCCCTACAATGAGCAGTTCTTC	CASSLGVAPYNEQFF
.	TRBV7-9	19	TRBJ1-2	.	TGTGCCAGCAGCTTACGGGAGACTAATACGGGGCTCTGGGGCTATGGCTACACCTTC	CASSLRETNTGLWGYGYTF
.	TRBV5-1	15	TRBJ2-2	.	TGCGCCAGCAGCTCCCAAACCCTAGATACCGGGGAGCTGTTTTTT	CASSSQTLDTGELFF
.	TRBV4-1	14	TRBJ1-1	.	TGCGCCAGCAGCCGGACGGGGATGAACACTGAAGCTTTCTTT	CASSRTGMNTEAFF
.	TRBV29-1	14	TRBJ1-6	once	TGCAGCGTTGCGATCGGGGGTTTGGATTCACCCCTCCACTTT	CSVAIGGLDSPLHF
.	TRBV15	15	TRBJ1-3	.	TGTGCCACCAGCAGAGAAGGAGACTCTGGAAACACCATATATTTT	CATSREGDSGNTIYF
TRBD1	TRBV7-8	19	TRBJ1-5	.	TGTGCCAGCAGCTTACGGTGGCGGGACAGGTTCAAGGGGGATCAGCCCCAGCATTTT	CASSLRWRDRFKGDQPQHF
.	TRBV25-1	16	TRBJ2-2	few	TGTGCCAGCACCCATCCCGACAGGAGCAACACCGGGGAGCTGTTTTTT	CASTHPDRSNTGELFF
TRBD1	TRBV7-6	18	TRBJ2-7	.	TGTGCCAGCAGCTTAGCGTTACAGGGACAGGGGAGACCCTACGAGCAGTACTTC	CASSLALQGQGRPYEQYF
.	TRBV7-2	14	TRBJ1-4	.	TGTGCCAGCAGCTTAGGGGCGGGGCTAGAAAAACTGTTTTTT	CASSLGAGLEKLFF
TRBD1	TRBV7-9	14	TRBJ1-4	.	TGTGCCAGCAGCACACAGGGGAGTGGGGAAAAACTGTTTTTT	CASSTQGSGEKLFF
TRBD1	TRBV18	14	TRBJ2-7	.	TGTGCCAGCTCACCCCCCGGACAGGGGTACGAGCAGTACTTC	CASSPPGQGYEQYF
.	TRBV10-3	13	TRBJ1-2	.	TGTGCCACAGGGGACGACACTAACTATGGCTACACCTTC	CATGDDTNYGYTF
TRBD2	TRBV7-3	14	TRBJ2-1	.	TGTGCCAGCAGCTTTCTGGGGGGGTACAATGAGCAGTTCTTC	CASSFLGGYNEQFF
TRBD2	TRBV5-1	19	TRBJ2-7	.	TGCGCCAGCAGCTCGTCGGGTGGGGTCTGGCTAGCGGGGGACGACGAGCAGTACTTC	CASSSSGGVWLAGDDEQYF
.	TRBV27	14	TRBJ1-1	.	TGTGCCAGCAGTTTTCAGGGGCGAACGGCTGAAGCTTTCTTT	CASSFQGRTAEAFF
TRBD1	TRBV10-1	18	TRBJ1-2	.	TGCGCCAGCAGATCAACCCGGGACAGGGCGGGGACCGAGTGTGGCTACACCTTC	CASRSTRDRAGTECGYTF
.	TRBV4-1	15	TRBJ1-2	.	TGCGCCAGCAGCCCTCAGACGACAGTTAACTATGGCTACACCTTC	CASSPQTTVNYGYTF
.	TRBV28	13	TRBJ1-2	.	TGTGCCAGCAGTTTGGTAGGAGGCTATGGCTACACCTTC	CASSLVGGYGYTF
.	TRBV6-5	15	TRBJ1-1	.	TGTGCCAGCAGCTTTCATGGGGGCGGAAACACTGAAGCTTTCTTT	CASSFHGGGNTEAFF
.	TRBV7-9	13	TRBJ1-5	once	TGTGCCAGCAGCCCAGAGGGGAGGCAGCCCCAGCATTTT	CASSPEGRQPQHF
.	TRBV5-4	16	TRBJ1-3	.	TGTGCCAGCAGCTCTGGAGCGGGGCGCGAAGGAAACACCATATATTTT	CASSSGAGREGNTIYF
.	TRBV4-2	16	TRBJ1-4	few	TGTGCCAGCAGCCAGGCCTGGTGGGGGCCGGATGAAAAACTGTTTTTT	CASSQAWWGPDEKLFF
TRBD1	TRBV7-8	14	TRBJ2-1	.	TGTGCCAGCAGCGGGACAGGGGGCTACAATGAGCAGTTCTTC	CASSGTGGYNEQFF
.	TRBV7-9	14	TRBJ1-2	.	TGTGCCAGCAGCTTTGCAGGTCGTCCATATGGCTACACCTTC	CASSFAGRPYGYTF
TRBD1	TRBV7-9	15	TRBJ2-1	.	TGTGCCAGCAGCCCGGACAGGGCCGGTTTCGATGAGCAGTTCTTC	CASSPDRAGFDEQFF
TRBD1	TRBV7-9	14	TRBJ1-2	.	TGTGCCAGCAGCTTGGCCGGACAGGGGAGCGGCTACACCTTC	CASSLAGQGSGYTF
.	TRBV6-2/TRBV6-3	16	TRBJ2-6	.	TGTGCCAGCAGTTACTTATACCGGTCTGGGGCCAACGTCCTGACTTTC	CASSYLYRSGANVLTF
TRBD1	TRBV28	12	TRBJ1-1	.	TGTGCCGGAACAGGGGGGGGGAATGAAGCTTTCTTT	CAGTGGGNEAFF
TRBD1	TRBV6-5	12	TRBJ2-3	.	TGTGCCACAGGGGGCAACACAGATACGCAGTATTTT	CATGGNTDTQYF
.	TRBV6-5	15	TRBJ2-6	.	TGTGCCAGCAGTATTGGGGGCACTGGGGCCAACGTCCTGACTTTC	CASSIGGTGANVLTF
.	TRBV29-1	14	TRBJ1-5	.	TGCAGCGCGATGACGGGTTATAGCAATCAGCCCCAGCATTTT	CSAMTGYSNQPQHF
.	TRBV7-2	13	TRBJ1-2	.	TGTGCCAGCAGCTTGCGACCCCAGGGCGGCTACACCTTC	CASSLRPQGGYTF